Only one count was recorded for the clone carrying this T cell receptor beta chain. The sample comes from a study of blood T cells in healthy people across ages. The CDR3 sequence is 15 residues long. After removal of 4 bases from V and 5 bases from J, the junction contained 6 bases not matched to a gene. Germline V gene lookup returns CDR1 LGHDT and CDR2 YNNKEL (reference sequence). A second roughly 6 to 12 cycle PCR used barcoded and J-beta primers. Each CDR3 protein is one row after TCRdb ran MiXCR on the 5' RACE reads. The sample includes 550,000 to 650,000 distinct CDR3 sequences, about 27% of them seen just once. These sequences were also reported in another study, on T cells of mothers and their children. In that study: With unrelated pairs as the comparison, related mother-child pairs had a slightly higher overlap that was not significant.

This sequence joins TRBV3-1 and TRBJ2-7, with 12 bases lining up with TRBD2. Sequencing was performed on blood. This sequence originates from a boy aged 2 to 9 in good health. In DNA form, the CDR3 reads TGTGCCAGCAGCCTCCTAGCGGGAGGGGGCCACGAGCAGTACTTC. This encodes CASSLLAGGGHEQYF.